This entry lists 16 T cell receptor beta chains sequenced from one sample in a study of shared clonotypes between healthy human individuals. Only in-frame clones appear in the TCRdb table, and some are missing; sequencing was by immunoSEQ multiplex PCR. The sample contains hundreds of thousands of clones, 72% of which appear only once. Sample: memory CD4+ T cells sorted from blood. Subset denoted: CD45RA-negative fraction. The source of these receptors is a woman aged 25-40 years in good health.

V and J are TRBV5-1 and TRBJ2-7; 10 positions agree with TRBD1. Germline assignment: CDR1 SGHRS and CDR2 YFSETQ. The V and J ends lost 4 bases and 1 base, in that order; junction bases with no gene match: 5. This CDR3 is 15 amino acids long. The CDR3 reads CASSAGQGESYEQYF. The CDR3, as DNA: TGCGCCAGCAGCGCCGGACAGGGGGAGTCCTACGAGCAGTACTTC. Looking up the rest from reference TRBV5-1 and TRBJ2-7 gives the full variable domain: KAGVTQTPRYLIKTRGQQVTLSCSPISGHRSVSWYQQTPGQGLQFLFEYFSETQRNKGNFPGRFSGRQFSNSRSEMNVSTLELGDSALYLCASSAGQGESYEQYFGPGTRLTVT.

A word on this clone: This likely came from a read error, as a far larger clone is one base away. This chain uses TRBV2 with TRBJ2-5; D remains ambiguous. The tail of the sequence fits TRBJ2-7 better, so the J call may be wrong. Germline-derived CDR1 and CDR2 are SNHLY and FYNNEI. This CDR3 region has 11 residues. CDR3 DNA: TGTGCCAGCAGTGATTCCTACGAGCAGTACTTC. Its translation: CASSDSYEQYF.

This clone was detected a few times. The CDR3 nucleotides read TGCGCCAGCAGCCAAGAACTCTCTCTCTCCGGGGTAGGCGAGCAGTACTTC. It specifies CASSQELSLSGVGEQYF. This chain joins TRBV4-1 and TRBJ2-7; maybe TRBD2 (5 bases). Germline V gene sequence: CDR1 MGHRA, CDR2 YSYEKL. The CDR3 covers 17 residues. Deletions cut 0 bases from V and 6 bases from J, with 21 bases between.

The CDR3 spells CASSPTTGRDSEAFF. For the CDR3, the DNA is TGTGCCAGCAGTCCGACGACAGGGAGAGACTCTGAAGCTTTCTTT. The chain couples TRBV5-4 to TRBJ1-1; 7 nucleotides align to TRBD1. V was pared by 5 bases and J by 6 bases, with 13 bases of the junction left unmatched. The CDR3 is 15 residues long. The germline gives CDR1 SGHNT, CDR2 YYREEE (reference sequence).

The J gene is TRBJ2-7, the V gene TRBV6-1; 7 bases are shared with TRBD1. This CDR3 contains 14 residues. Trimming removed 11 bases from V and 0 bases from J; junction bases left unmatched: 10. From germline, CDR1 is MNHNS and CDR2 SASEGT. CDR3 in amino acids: CAASGTELSYEQYF. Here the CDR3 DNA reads TGTGCCGCCTCGGGGACAGAACTCTCCTACGAGCAGTACTTC.

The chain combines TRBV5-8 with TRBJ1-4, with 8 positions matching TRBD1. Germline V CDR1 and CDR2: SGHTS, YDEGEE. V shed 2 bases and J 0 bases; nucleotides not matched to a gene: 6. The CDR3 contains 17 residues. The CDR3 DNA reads TGTGCCAGCAGCTTAGACAGGGGAAATCCAACTAATGAAAAACTGTTTTTT. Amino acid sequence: CASSLDRGNPTNEKLFF.

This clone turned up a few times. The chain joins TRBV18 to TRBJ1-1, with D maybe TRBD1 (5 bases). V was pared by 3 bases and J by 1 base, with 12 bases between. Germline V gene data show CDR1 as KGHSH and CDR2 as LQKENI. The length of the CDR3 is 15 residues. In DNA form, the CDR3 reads TGTGCCAGCTCACCCGCCTGGACACCGAACACTGAAGCTTTCTTT. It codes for CASSPAWTPNTEAFF.

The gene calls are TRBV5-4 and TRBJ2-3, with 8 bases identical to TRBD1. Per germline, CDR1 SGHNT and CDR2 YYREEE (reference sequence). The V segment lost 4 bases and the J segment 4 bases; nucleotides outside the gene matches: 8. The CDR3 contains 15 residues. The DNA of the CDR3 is TGTGCCAGCAGCCAAACACTACAGGGGGCAGATACGCAGTATTTT. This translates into CASSQTLQGADTQYF. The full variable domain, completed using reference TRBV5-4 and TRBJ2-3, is ETGVTQSPTHLIKTRGQQVTLRCSSQSGHNTVSWYQQALGQGPQFIFQYYREEENGRGNFPPRFSGLQFPNYSSELNVNALELDDSALYLCASSQTLQGADTQYFGPGTRLTVL.

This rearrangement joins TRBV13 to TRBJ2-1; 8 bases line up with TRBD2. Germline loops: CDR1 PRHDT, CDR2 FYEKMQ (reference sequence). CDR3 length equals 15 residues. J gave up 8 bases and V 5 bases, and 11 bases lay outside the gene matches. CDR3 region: CASSPRVAGSYEQFF. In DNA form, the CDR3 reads TGTGCCAGCAGCCCCAGAGTAGCGGGATCGTATGAGCAGTTCTTC.

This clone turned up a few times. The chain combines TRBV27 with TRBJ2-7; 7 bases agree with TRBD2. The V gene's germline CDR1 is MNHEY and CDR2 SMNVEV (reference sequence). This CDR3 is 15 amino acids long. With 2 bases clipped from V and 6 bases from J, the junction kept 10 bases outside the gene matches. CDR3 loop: CASSLGGWGGAEQYF. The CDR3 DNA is TGTGCCAGCAGTTTAGGGGGTTGGGGAGGGGCCGAGCAGTACTTC.

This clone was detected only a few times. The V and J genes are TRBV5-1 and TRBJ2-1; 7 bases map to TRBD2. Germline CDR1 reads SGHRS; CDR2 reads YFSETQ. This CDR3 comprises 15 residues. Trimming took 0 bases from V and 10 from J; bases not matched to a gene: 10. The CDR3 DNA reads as TGCGCCAGCAGCTTGGGGTGGGAGGGCCCTCAAGAGCAGTTCTTC. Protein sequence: CASSLGWEGPQEQFF. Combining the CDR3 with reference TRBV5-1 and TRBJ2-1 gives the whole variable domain KAGVTQTPRYLIKTRGQQVTLSCSPISGHRSVSWYQQTPGQGLQFLFEYFSETQRNKGNFPGRFSGRQFSNSRSEMNVSTLELGDSALYLCASSLGWEGPQEQFFGPGTRLTVL.

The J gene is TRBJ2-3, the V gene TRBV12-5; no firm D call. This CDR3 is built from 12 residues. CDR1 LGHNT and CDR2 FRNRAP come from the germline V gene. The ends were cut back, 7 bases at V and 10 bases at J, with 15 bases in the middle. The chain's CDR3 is CASAIPPKPQYF. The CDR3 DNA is TGTGCTAGTGCCATTCCCCCGAAGCCGCAGTATTTT.

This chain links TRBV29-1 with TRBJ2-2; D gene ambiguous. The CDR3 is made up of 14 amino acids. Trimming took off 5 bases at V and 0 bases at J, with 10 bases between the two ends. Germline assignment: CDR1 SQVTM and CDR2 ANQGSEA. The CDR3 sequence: CSVQLNTNTGELFF. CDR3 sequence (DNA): TGCAGCGTTCAGTTAAACACGAACACCGGGGAGCTGTTTTTT.

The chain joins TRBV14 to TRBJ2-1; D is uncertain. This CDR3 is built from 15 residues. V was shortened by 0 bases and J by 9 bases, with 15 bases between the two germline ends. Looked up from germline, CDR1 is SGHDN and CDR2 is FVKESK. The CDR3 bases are TGTGCCAGCAGCCAAGATCATATGCGGAGCGTTGAGCAGTTCTTC. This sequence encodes CASSQDHMRSVEQFF.

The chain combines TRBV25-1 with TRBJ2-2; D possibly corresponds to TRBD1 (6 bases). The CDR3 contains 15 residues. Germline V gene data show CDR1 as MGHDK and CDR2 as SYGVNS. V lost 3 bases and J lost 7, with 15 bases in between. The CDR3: CASSEGDKGSGELFF. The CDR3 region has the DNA TGTGCCAGCAGTGAGGGGGACAAGGGAAGCGGGGAGCTGTTTTTT.

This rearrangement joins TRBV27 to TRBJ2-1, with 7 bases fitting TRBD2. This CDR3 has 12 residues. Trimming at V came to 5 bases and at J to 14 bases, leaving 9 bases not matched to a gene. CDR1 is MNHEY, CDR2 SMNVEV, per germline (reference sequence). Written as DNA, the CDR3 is TGTGCCAGCAGTCTCCCCCGGGGGGTGGAGTTCTTC. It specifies CASSLPRGVEFF.